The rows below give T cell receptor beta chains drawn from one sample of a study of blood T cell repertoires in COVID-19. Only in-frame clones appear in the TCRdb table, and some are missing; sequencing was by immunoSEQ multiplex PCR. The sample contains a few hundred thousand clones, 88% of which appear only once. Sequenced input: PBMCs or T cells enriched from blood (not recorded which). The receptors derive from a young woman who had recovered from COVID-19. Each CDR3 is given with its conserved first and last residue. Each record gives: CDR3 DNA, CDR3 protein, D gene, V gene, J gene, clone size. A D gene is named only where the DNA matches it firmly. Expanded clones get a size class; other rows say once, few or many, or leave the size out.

TGTGCCAGCAGCCAACCACCCCAAAGGGAAACGACAGGCAGCTCTAGGGCCCAGTACTTC	CASSQPPQRETTGSSRAQYF	-	TRBV14	TRBJ2-5	-
TGTGCCAGCAGTTTAGGTATCGGGGGGGGCGATAACTATGGCTACACCTTC	CASSLGIGGGDNYGYTF	-	TRBV28	TRBJ1-2	-
TGTGCCAGCAGCTTAGGGCCGGGGAACACTGAAGCTTTCTTT	CASSLGPGNTEAFF	-	TRBV7-2	TRBJ1-1	few
TGTGCCAGCAGCTTGGTTATTGAGGGAGGGACCCAGTACTTC	CASSLVIEGGTQYF	-	TRBV5-4	TRBJ2-5	many
TGTGCCAGCACGATACAGGGGGCGCGGGGCTACACCTTC	CASTIQGARGYTF	TRBD1	TRBV28	TRBJ1-2	-
TGTGCCAGCAGTTTGAGTTGGCTAGCGGGACGGAATGAGCAGTTCTTC	CASSLSWLAGRNEQFF	TRBD2	TRBV28	TRBJ2-1	-
TGCAGTGCTAGTCCTGGGGGACAGGGGGCCCGATCTAGCACAGATACGCAGTATTTT	CSASPGGQGARSSTDTQYF	TRBD1	TRBV20-1	TRBJ2-3	-
TGTGCCAGCAGTTTCCCCAGGGGGCGTGGGAGGCCCAAGCCCTACGAGCAGTACTTC	CASSFPRGRGRPKPYEQYF	TRBD1	TRBV28	TRBJ2-7	few
TGCGCCAGCAGCCAAGTTGCAGAGGGTGATCAGCCCCAGCATTTT	CASSQVAEGDQPQHF	-	TRBV4-1	TRBJ1-5	-
TGTGCCTGGAGAGCCGGGGGATATCTCTATGGCTACACCTTC	CAWRAGGYLYGYTF	-	TRBV30	TRBJ1-2	-
TGTGCCAGCAGTGAAAGGTCGGGAGGCTACACCTTC	CASSERSGGYTF	-	TRBV2	TRBJ1-2	once
TGTGCCAGCAGCTTAGATCCGGGGCAGGGGGCTTACGAGCAGTACTTC	CASSLDPGQGAYEQYF	TRBD1	TRBV11-2	TRBJ2-7	-
TGTGCCAGCAGCTACAGCCAGAATCAGCCCCAGCATTTT	CASSYSQNQPQHF	-	TRBV7-2	TRBJ1-5	-
TGTGCCAGCAGTGCGACAGGCCACCCGGGGTTTTTGCATTTT	CASSATGHPGFLHF	-	TRBV6-4	TRBJ2-3	-
TGTGCCAGCACCAGGGACAGCGAAGCTTTCTTT	CASTRDSEAFF	TRBD1	TRBV12-3/TRBV12-4	TRBJ1-1	once
TGTGCCAGCAGTGAATGGGGGGGTAGCACTGAAGCTTTCTTT	CASSEWGGSTEAFF	-	TRBV25-1	TRBJ1-1	-
TGTGCCAGCTCACCAAGGACAGGGTCCGATGAGCAGTTCTTC	CASSPRTGSDEQFF	TRBD1	TRBV18	TRBJ2-1	-
TGTGCCAGCAGAAGCCTAGCGGGGGGCGGGTTCTTC	CASRSLAGGGFF	TRBD2	TRBV2	TRBJ2-1	-
TGTGCCAGCAGGCCCTGGTCAGGGTGGATTAATTCACCCCTCCACTTT	CASRPWSGWINSPLHF	-	TRBV27	TRBJ1-6	-
TGTGCCAGCAGCTTATCAGGCTATTATCAGCCCCAGCATTTT	CASSLSGYYQPQHF	-	TRBV5-8	TRBJ1-5	-
TGTGCCAGCAGCTTACAGGGGATGGGGGGCTACACCTTC	CASSLQGMGGYTF	-	TRBV7-9	TRBJ1-2	few